This T cell receptor beta chain was documented in a study of blood T cell repertoires in COVID-19 (dated by TCRdb to about 2020). Some background on the complete study: The collaborator samples originated in the United States, Italy and Spain and spanned the acute and convalescent phases of COVID-19. Where available, HLA class I and class II types were obtained from metadata supplied by the sample provider rather than from assay-based typing. The material from the prospective study consisted of cDNA or gDNA derived from T cells, B-cell-depleted T cells, or PBMCs. The repertoires were released in a freely available public database meant as a resource for research on the immune response to SARS-CoV-2. A de-identified subject ID, COVID-19 status, age in years and sex were almost always included in the sample metadata. The dataset comprised deeply sampled blood TCRbeta repertoires from subjects exposed to, actively infected with, or recovered from COVID-19. Samples were obtained from the ongoing ImmuneRACE study (first 160 participants) and from 1,254 subjects provided by 6 global collaborators.

Collaborating institutions collected whole blood in K2EDTA tubes following their own protocols. For TCRbeta analysis, collaborator samples were shipped as frozen whole blood, as isolated PBMCs, or as DNA extracted from either sample type. TCRbeta CDR3 regions were amplified from genomic DNA by means of the immunoSEQ Assay, a bias-controlled multiplex PCR. As for the authors' bioinformatics: Nucleated cell counts per sample were estimated from amplification of reference gene primers within the assay. Sequence reads were collapsed and filtered to measure the absolute abundance of every unique TCRbeta CDR3 rearrangement. For each sample, productive Simpson clonality was calculated as the square root of Simpson's diversity index over productive rearrangements. TCRdb stores this immuneACCESS table with in-frame sequences only. Part of the clones is absent; in the studies checked, under half of the shortfall reflects unresolved V genes, and no reason is known for the rest. V, J and clone size derive from that table, while D and trimming were established from the DNA sequence. Present in this sample are about 69,000 clones, around 86% of which were seen just once. The top ten hold roughly 2% of the sample.

Broad study findings and their caveats: The quantity of clinical and demographic metadata differed by source and by participant and was supplied without curation.

CDR3 length: 13 amino acids, cysteine to phenylalanine. CDR3 DNA is the only sequence kept; it has 39 bases, read in frame from the first base. Via the germline V gene, CDR1 is SGHDT and CDR2 YYEEEE. As concerns this clone: Its antigen is not yet known. An end of the junction differs from the germline gene, which may be a read error.

The rearrangement combines TRBV5-6 with TRBJ2-1; the central 7 bases match TRBD1. The source material was peripheral blood. This TCR derives from a man aged 30 to 45 with acute or convalescent COVID-19. The DNA sequence is TGTGCCAGCAGCTTGAACAGGGGCAATGGGCAGTTCTTC. Its amino acids are CASSLNRGNGQFF.